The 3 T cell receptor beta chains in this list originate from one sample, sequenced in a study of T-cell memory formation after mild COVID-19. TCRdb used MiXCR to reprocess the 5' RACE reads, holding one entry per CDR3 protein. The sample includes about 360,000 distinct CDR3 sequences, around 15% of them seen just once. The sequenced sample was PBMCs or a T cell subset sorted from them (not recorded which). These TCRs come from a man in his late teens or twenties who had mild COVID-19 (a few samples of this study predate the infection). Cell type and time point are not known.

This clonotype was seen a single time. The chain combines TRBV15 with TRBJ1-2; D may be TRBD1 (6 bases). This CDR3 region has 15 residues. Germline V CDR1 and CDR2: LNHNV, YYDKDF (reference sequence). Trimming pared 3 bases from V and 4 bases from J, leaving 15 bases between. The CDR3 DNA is TGTGCCACCAGCAGTGGAGGGGGGGCCCCCTATGGCTACACCTTC. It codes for CATSSGGGAPYGYTF.

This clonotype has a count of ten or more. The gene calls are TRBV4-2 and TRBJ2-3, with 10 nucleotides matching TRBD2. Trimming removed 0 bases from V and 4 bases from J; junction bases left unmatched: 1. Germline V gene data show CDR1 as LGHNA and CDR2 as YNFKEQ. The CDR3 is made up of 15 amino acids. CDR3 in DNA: TGTGCCAGCAGCCAAGAAGCGGGGGGGCCAGATACGCAGTATTTT. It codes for CASSQEAGGPDTQYF.

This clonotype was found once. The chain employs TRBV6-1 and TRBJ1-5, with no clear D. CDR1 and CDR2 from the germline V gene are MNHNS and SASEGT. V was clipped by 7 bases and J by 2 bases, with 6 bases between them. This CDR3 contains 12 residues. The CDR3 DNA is TGTGCCAGCACTTCGGGCAATCAGCCCCAGCATTTT. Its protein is CASTSGNQPQHF.